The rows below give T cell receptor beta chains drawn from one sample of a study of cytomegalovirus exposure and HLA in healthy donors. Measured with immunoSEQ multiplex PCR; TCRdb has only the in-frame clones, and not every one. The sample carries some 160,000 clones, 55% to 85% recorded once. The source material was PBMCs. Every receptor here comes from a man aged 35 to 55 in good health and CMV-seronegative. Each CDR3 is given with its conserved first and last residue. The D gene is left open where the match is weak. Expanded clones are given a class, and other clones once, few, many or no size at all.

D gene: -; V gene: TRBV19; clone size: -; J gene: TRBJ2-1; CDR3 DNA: TGTGCCAGTAGTATTCGGCGGGGGGACAGCTCCTACAATGAGCAGTTCTTC; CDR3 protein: CASSIRRGDSSYNEQFF
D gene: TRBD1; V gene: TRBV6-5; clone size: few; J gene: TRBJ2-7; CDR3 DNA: TGTGCCAGCAGCCCAGACAGGGTCCTATACGAGCAGTACTTC; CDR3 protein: CASSPDRVLYEQYF
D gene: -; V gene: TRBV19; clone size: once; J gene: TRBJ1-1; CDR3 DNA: TGTGCCAGTAGTATAGACAAGAACACTGAAGCTTTCTTT; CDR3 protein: CASSIDKNTEAFF
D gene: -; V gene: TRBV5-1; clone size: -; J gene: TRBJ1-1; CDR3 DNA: TGCGCCAGCAGCCCTCAAGTGGGGGGGGGCACTGAAGCTTTCTTT; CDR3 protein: CASSPQVGGGTEAFF
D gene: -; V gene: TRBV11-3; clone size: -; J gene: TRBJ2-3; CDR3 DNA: TGTGCCAGCAGCTTAGCGGCAGGGGTCGAGGCCGATACGCAGTATTTT; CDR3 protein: CASSLAAGVEADTQYF
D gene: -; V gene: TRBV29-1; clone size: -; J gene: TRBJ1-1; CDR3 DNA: TGCAGCGTTGAAGACACAGTCCACACCTTCGAAGCTTTCTTT; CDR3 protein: CSVEDTVHTFEAFF
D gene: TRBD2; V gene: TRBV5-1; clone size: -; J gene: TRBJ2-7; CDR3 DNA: TGCGCCAGCAGCCCTTCCCGGGGACTAGCGGGGTCCTCCTACGAGCAGTACTTC; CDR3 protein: CASSPSRGLAGSSYEQYF
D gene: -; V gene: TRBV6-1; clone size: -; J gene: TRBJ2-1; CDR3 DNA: TGTGCCAGCAGTGAACTGGCAGGCTCCTACAATGAGCAGTTCTTC; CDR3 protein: CASSELAGSYNEQFF
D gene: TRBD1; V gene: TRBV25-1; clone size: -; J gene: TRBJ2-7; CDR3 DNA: TGTGCCAGCAGCTTAATCGGACAGGGATATGACGAGCAGTACTTC; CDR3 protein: CASSLIGQGYDEQYF
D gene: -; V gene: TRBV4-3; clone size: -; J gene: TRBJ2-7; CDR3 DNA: TGCGCCAGCAGCCAGGAGCGGAGCGCAGTGCAGTACTTC; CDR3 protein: CASSQERSAVQYF
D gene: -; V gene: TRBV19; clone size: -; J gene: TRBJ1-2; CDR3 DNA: TGTGCCAGTAGTCAGGATCAAAGATATGGCTACACCTTC; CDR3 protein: CASSQDQRYGYTF
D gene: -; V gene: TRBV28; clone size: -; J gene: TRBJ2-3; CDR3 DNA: TGTGCCAGCACACAACGGGGACAAACCACAGATACGCAGTATTTT; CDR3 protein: CASTQRGQTTDTQYF
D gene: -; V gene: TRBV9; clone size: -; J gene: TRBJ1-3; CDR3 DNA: TGTGCCAGCAGCGTAGGACAAGTCTCTGGAAACACCATATATTTT; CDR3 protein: CASSVGQVSGNTIYF
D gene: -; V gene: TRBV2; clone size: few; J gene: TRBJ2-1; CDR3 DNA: TGTGCCAGCAGTGGGACAGCACGCTCCTACAATGAGCAGTTCTTC; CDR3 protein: CASSGTARSYNEQFF
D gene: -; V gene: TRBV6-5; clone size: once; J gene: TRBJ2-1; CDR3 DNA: TGTGCCAGCAGTTCTACGGTGCGCAATGAGCAGTTCTTC; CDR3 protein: CASSSTVRNEQFF
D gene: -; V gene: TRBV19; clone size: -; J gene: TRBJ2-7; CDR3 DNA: TGTGCCAGTAGTATTGGGGCAAACTACGAGCAGTACTTC; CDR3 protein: CASSIGANYEQYF
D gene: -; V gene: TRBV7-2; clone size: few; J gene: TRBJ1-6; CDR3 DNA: TGTGCCAGCAGCTTAAGTAGCGAGTCCTATAATTCACCCCTCCACTTT; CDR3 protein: CASSLSSESYNSPLHF
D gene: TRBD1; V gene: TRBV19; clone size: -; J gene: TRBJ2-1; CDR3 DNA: TGTGCCAGTAGTATCAACAGGGGAGACAATGAGCAGTTCTTC; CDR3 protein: CASSINRGDNEQFF
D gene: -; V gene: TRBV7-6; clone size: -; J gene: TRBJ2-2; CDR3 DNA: TGTGCCAGCAGCTTAGGACCTGGAACGGGGATTACCGGGGAGCTGTTTTTT; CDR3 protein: CASSLGPGTGITGELFF
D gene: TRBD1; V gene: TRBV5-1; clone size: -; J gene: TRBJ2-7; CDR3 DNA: TGCGCCAGCAGCCGAGGGGACAGAAGCTCCTACGAGCAGTACTTC; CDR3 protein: CASSRGDRSSYEQYF
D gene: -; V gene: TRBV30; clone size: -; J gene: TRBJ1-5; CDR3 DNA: TGTGCCTGGAGTGTACTAGAGGGGGTAGGGTTTTCCTTCGATCAGCCCCAGCATTTT; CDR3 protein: CAWSVLEGVGFSFDQPQHF
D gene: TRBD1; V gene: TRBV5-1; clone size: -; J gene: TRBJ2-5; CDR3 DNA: TGCGCCAGCAGCTTGAGCTCCTGGACAGGGCTTGAGACCCAGTACTTC; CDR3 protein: CASSLSSWTGLETQYF
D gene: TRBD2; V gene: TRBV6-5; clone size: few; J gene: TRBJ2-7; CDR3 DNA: TGTGCCAGCAGGCGAGGGACTAGCGGGAGCTACGAGCAGTACTTC; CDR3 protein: CASRRGTSGSYEQYF
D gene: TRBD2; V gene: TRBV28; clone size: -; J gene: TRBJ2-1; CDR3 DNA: TGTGCCAGCAGTTACCCCTCTACGGGAGGGCTCTACAATGAGCAGTTCTTC; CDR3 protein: CASSYPSTGGLYNEQFF
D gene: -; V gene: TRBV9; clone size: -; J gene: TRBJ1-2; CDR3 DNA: TGTGCCAGCAGCGGGGACATAAACTATGGCTACACCTTC; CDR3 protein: CASSGDINYGYTF
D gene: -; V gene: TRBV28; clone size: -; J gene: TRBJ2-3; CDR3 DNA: TGTGCCAGCAGCCCCCAGGATGGGCGGGGTCCAGATACGCAGTATTTT; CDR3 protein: CASSPQDGRGPDTQYF
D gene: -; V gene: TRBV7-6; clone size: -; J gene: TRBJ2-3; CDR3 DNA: TGTGCCAGCAGCCCCTCGCTCTCGGTAGATACGCAGTATTTT; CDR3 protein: CASSPSLSVDTQYF
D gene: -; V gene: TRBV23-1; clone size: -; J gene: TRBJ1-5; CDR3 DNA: TGCGCCAGCAGTCAGTCACAGGGTAGGAGCAATCAGCCCCAGCATTTT; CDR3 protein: CASSQSQGRSNQPQHF
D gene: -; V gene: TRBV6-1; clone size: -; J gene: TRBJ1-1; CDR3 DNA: TGTGCCACCGGCTGGGGCAGCAACACTGAAGCTTTCTTT; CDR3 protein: CATGWGSNTEAFF
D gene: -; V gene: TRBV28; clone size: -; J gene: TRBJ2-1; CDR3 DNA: TGTGCCAGCAGTTTGCCAGACACCCGCTCCTACAATGAGCAGTTCTTC; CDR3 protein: CASSLPDTRSYNEQFF
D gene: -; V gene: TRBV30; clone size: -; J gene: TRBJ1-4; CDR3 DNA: TGTGCCTGGAGCAGGTTAGGGCGGGAAATTAATGAAAAACTGTTTTTT; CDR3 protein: CAWSRLGREINEKLFF